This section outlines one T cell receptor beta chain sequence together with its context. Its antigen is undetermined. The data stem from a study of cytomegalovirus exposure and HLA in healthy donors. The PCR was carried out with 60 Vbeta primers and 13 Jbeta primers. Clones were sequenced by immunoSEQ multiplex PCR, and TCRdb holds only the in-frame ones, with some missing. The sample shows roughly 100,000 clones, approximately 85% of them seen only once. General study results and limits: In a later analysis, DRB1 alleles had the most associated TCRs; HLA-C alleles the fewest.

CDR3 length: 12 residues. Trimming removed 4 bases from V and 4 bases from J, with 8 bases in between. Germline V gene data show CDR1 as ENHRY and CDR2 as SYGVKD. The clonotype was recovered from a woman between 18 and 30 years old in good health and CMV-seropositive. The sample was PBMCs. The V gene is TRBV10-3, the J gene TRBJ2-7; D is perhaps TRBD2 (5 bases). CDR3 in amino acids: CAISATNYEQYF. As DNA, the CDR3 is TGTGCCATCAGTGCGACTAATTACGAGCAGTACTTC.